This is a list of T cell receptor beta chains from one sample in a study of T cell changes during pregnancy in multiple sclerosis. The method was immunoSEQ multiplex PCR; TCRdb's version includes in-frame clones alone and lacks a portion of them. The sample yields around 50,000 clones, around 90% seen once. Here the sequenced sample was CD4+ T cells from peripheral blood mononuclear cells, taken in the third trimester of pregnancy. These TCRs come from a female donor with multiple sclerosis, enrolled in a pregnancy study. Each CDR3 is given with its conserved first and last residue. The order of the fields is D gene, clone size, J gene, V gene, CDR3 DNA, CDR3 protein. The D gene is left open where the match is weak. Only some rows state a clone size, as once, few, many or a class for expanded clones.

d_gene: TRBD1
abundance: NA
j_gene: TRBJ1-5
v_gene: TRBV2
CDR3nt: TGTGCCAGCAGTTACCCCGGGACAGGGGGCGTAGGACAGCCCCAGCATTTT
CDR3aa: CASSYPGTGGVGQPQHF

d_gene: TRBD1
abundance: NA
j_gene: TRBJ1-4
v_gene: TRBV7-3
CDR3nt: TGTGCCAGCAGCTTAGAGGGGGCCTCAATGAGGAAACTGTTTTTT
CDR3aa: CASSLEGASMRKLFF

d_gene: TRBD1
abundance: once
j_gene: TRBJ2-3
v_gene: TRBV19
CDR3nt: TGTGCCAGTAGTATACGGAGGACAGGGTTGGATACGCAGTATTTT
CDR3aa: CASSIRRTGLDTQYF

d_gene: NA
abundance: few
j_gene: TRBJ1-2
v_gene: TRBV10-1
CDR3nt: TGCGCCAGCAGTGACCAGAACTATGGCTACACCTTC
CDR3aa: CASSDQNYGYTF

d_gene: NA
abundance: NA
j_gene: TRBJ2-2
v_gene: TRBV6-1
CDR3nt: TGTGCCAGCACCAGGACAGCGAACACCGGGGAGCTGTTTTTT
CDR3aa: CASTRTANTGELFF

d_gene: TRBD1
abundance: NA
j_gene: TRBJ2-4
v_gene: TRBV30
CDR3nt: TGTGCCTGGAGTACCGGGACAGGGCTAAACATTCAGTACTTC
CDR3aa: CAWSTGTGLNIQYF

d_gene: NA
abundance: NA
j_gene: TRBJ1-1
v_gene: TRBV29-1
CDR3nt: TGCAGCGTTGAAGGAGGGACTGAAGCTTTCTTT
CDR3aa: CSVEGGTEAFF

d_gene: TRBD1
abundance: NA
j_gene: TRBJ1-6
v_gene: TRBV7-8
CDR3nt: TGTGCCAGCAGCACGGGACAGACAAAGAGCTCCTATAATTCACCCCTCCACTTT
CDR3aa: CASSTGQTKSSYNSPLHF

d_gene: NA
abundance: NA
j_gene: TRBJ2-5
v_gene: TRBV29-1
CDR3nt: TGCAGCGTCCTGACTAGGGGAGAGACCCAGTACTTC
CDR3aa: CSVLTRGETQYF

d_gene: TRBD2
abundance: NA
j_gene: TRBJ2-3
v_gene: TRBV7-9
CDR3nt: TGTGCCAGCAGATCCAAAGCGGGGGGGTGGGATACGCAGTATTTT
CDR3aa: CASRSKAGGWDTQYF

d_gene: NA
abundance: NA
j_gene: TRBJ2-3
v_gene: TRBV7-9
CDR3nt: TGTGCCAGCAGCTTAAGCCGTACGGATACGCAGTATTTT
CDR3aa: CASSLSRTDTQYF

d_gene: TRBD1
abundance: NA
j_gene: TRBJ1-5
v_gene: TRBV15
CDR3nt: TGTGCCACCAGCAGAGCCACAGGGGGAGGGCAGCCCCAGCATTTT
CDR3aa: CATSRATGGGQPQHF

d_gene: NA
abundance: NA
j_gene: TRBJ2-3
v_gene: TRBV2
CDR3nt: TGTGCCAGCAGGCCGGGACTCACCACAGATACGCAGTATTTT
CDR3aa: CASRPGLTTDTQYF

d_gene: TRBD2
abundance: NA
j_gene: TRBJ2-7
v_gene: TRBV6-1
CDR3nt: TGTGCCAGCAGTGAAGTCCCGACTAGCGGTGGGGGGGCCTACGAGCAGTACTTC
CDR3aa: CASSEVPTSGGGAYEQYF

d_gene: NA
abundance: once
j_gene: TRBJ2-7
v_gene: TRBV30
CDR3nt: TGTGCCTGGAGTAATTTACACTACGAGCAGTACTTC
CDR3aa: CAWSNLHYEQYF

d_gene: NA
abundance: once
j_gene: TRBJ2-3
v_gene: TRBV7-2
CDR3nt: TGTGCCAGCAGCCCTTCCACAGATACGCAGTATTTT
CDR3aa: CASSPSTDTQYF

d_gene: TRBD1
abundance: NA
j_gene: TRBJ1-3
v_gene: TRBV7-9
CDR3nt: TGTGCCAGCAGCTCGGGACAGGGGACAGGAAACACCATATATTTT
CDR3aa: CASSSGQGTGNTIYF

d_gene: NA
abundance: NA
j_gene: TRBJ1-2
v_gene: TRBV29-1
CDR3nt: TGCAGCGTTGTAGTCCCGACAGAATATGGCTACACCTTC
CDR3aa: CSVVVPTEYGYTF

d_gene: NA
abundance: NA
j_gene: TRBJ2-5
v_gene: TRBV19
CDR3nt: TGTGCCAGTAGTGCGGGGGAGACCCAGTACTTC
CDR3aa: CASSAGETQYF

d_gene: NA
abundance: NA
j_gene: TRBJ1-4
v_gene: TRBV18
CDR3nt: TGTGCCAGCTCACGACAGGACGAAAAACTGTTTTTT
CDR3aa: CASSRQDEKLFF

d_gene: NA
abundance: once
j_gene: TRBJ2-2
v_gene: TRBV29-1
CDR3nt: TGCAGCGTTGTGTGGGGGCGAAGCACCGGGGAGCTGTTTTTT
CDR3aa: CSVVWGRSTGELFF

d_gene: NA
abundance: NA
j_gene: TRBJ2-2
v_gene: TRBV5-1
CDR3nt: TGCGCCAGCAGCTTGGACAGTGCTACCGGGGAGCTGTTTTTT
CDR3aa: CASSLDSATGELFF

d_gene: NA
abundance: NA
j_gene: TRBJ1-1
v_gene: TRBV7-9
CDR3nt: TGTGCCAGCAGCTTGCAGTCAGGGTTCAACACTGAAGCTTTCTTT
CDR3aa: CASSLQSGFNTEAFF